This T cell receptor (beta chain) appears in the sequencing data of a study of response to subunit inactivated influenza vaccine. TCRdb recomputed calls from the RT-PCR reads with MiXCR, one row per CDR3 protein. The top ten hold around 9.6% of the sample, which has 700,000 to 900,000 distinct CDR3 sequences, 21% seen once. The sequence was obtained from a man aged 50-60 years who received an inactivated influenza vaccine. The sample in question was PBMCs from blood, obtained 5 to 6 days after vaccination.

The CDR3 coding sequence is TGTGCCAGCAGCAACCCGACAGGGGGCGGCTATGGCTACACCTTC. Its protein is CASSNPTGGGYGYTF. The genes are TRBV7-9 and TRBJ1-2; 10 nucleotides agree with TRBD1. Per germline, CDR1 SEHNR and CDR2 FQNEAQ (reference sequence). The CDR3 is made up of 15 amino acids. V trimming: 5 bases; J trimming: 4 bases; junction bases outside the gene matches: 7.